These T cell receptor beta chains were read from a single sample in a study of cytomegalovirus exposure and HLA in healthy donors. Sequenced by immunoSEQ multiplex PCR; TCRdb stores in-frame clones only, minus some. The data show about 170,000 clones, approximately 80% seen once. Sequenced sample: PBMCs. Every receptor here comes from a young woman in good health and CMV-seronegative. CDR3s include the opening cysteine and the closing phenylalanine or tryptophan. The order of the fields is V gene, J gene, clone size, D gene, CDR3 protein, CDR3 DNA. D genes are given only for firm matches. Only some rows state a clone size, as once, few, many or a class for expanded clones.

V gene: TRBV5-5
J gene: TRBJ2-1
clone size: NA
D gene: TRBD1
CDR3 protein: CASSLGDRFNNEQFF
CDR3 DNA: TGTGCCAGCAGCTTGGGGGACAGGTTTAACAATGAGCAGTTCTTC

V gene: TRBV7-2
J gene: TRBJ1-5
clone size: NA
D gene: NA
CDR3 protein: CASSLALGNQPQHF
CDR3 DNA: TGTGCCAGCAGCTTAGCGCTCGGTAATCAGCCCCAGCATTTT

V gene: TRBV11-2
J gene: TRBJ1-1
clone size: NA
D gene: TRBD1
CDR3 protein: CASRQGTNTEAFF
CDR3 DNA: TGTGCCAGTAGACAGGGAACGAACACTGAAGCTTTCTTT

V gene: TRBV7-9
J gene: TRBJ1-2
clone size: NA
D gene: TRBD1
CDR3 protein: CASSLVEWDRVFYGYTF
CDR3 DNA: TGTGCCAGCAGCTTAGTGGAGTGGGACAGGGTTTTCTATGGCTACACCTTC

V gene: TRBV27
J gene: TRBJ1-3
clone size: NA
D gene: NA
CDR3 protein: CASSTGIGNTIYF
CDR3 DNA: TGTGCCAGCAGTACAGGGATTGGAAACACCATATATTTT

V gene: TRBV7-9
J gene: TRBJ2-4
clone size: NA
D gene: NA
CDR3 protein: CASAREGAKNIQYF
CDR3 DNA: TGTGCCAGCGCTCGGGAAGGGGCCAAAAACATTCAGTACTTC

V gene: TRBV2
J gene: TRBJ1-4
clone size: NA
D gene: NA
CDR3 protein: CASRIANEKLFF
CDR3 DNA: TGTGCCAGCAGAATCGCTAATGAAAAACTGTTTTTT

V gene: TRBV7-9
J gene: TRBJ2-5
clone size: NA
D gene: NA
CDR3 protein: CASGEETQYF
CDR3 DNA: TGTGCCAGCGGAGAAGAGACCCAGTACTTC

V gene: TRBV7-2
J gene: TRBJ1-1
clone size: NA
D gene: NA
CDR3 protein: CASSPSLGGNTEAFF
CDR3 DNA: TGTGCCAGCAGCCCATCTTTAGGAGGAAACACTGAAGCTTTCTTT

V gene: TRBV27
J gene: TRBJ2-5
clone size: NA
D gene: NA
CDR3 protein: CASSLSPQGPQETQYF
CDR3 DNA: TGTGCCAGCAGTTTATCCCCACAGGGACCCCAAGAGACCCAGTACTTC

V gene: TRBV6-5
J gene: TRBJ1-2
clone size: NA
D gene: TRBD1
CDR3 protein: CASRTRGGRYGYTF
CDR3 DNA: TGTGCCAGCAGGACCAGAGGGGGCCGCTATGGCTACACCTTC

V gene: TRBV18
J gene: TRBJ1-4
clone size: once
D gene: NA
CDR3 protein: CASSPVWQEKLFF
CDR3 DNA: TGTGCCAGCTCACCGGTTTGGCAGGAAAAACTGTTTTTT

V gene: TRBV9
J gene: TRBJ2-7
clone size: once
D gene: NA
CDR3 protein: CASSVGTTYEQYF
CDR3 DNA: TGTGCCAGCAGCGTGGGGACAACCTACGAGCAGTACTTC

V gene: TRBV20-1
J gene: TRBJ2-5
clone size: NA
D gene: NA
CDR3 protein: CSAQTAVGQYF
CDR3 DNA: TGCAGTGCCCAGACAGCCGTCGGGCAGTACTTC

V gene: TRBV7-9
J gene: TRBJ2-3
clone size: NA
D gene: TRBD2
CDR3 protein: CASSLRESDTQYF
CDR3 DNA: TGTGCCAGCAGCTTGCGGGAGTCAGATACGCAGTATTTT

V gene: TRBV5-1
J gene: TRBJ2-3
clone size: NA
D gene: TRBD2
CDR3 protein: CASSVRALAGGNTDTQYF
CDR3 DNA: TGCGCCAGCAGCGTCCGGGCCTTAGCGGGAGGAAACACAGATACGCAGTATTTT